This TCR beta chain comes out of a study of a mutant IDH1 vaccine in newly diagnosed glioma. Study summary: Previous care, which was radiotherapy, temozolomide, or both, most often involved both. Study findings and constraints: Variations in leading peripheral T cell clonotypes appeared to have no connection with pseudoprogression. Around 93% of patients showed vaccine-induced immune responses across multiple MHC alleles.

Measured with immunoSEQ multiplex PCR; TCRdb has only the in-frame clones, and not every one. The data hold some 42,000 clones, with approximately 80% observed a single time. The time point: week 35, safety follow-up. A single vaccine dose contained 300 ug of mutant IDH1 20-mer peptide, and topical imiquimod was used with it. Eight vaccine injections were given to patients in weeks 1, 3, 5, 7, 11, 15, 19 and 23. As regards this clone: Its specificity is not known.

Between the trimmed V and J ends, which lost 5 bases and 12 bases, there was a span of 10 bases. Germline V lookup: CDR1 DFQATT, CDR2 SNEGSKA (reference sequence). CDR3 length: 9 residues. This receptor was identified in a woman aged 45-59 years with glioma. The sample consisted of PBMCs, taken from a glioma patient whose treatment included an IDH1 peptide vaccine. The V call is TRBV20-1, the J call TRBJ1-2; D ambiguous. The CDR3 sequence is CSAGPRNTF. CDR3 coding DNA: TGCAGTGCTGGTCCACGGAACACCTTC.